The 25 T cell receptor beta chains reported below all come from one sample, sequenced in a study of Ad26.COV2.S vaccination and SARS-CoV-2 variants. Noted treatment: roughly 20 received Ad26.COV2.S at low or high dose, single or two shots; 5 received placebo; per-sample allocation not given. Sampling happened 63 days after the first vaccine or placebo injection. The data were produced by immunoSEQ multiplex PCR, yet TCRdb's version contains in-frame clones alone and is incomplete. The sample consists of some 420,000 clones, around 87% of them appearing once. This sample comprised peripheral blood, obtained in a trial of Ad26.COV2.S vaccine versus placebo. The receptor source for this set is a person aged 18-60 years who received the Ad26.COV2.S COVID-19 vaccine or a placebo.

This chain connects TRBV12-5 to TRBJ2-3; 12 nucleotides align to TRBD2. V gave up 6 bases and J gave up 0 bases; unmatched junction bases: 7. CDR1 and CDR2 from the germline V gene are LGHNT and FRNRAP. This CDR3 spans 17 amino acids. Written as DNA, the CDR3 is TGTGCTAGTGGCCAAGGACTAGCGGGGACTAGCACAGATACGCAGTATTTT. Translated: CASGQGLAGTSTDTQYF.

This chain uses TRBV28 with TRBJ2-1; TRBD1 matches 10 bases. Germline CDR1 MDHEN, CDR2 SYDVKM. The CDR3 has 18 residues. The trim removed 3 bases at V and 1 base at J, leaving 9 bases unmatched. The CDR3 coding sequence is TGTGCCAGCAGTTTCCTATTGGACAGGGGGGCATCCTACAATGAGCAGTTCTTC. It yields the protein CASSFLLDRGASYNEQFF.

The chain employs TRBV27 and TRBJ1-4, with D unresolved. The CDR3 is 15 amino acids. V gave up 1 base and J gave up 7 bases, with 13 bases separating them. Germline lookup yields CDR1 MNHEY and CDR2 SMNVEV (reference sequence). The CDR3 DNA sequence: TGTGCCAGCAGTTTATTACCGGGGATGGGTGAAAAACTGTTTTTT. As protein: CASSLLPGMGEKLFF.

This clone has just a few counts. The V and J genes are TRBV28 and TRBJ1-1; D perhaps matches TRBD1 (6 bases). This CDR3 has 10 amino acids. Trimming left V 9 bases short and J 11 bases short, with 13 bases between. CDR1 is MDHEN and CDR2 is SYDVKM in the germline V gene. DNA of the CDR3: TGTGCCAGTACAGGGATGCGGGCTTTCTTT. Amino acids: CASTGMRAFF.

The CDR3 bases are TGTGCCAGCAGCTTAGCGGGGGAAGTGGAGACCCAGTACTTC. Amino acid sequence: CASSLAGEVETQYF. The rearrangement links TRBV7-9 to TRBJ2-5; D possibly uses TRBD1 or TRBD2 (5 bases each). This CDR3 has 14 residues. Trimming left V 0 bases short and J 5 bases short, with 10 bases between. Germline CDR1 and CDR2: SEHNR and FQNEAQ (reference sequence).

This chain connects TRBV30 to TRBJ1-4; D may be TRBD1 (6 bases). CDR1 and CDR2 (germline): GTSNPN, SVGIG (reference sequence). This CDR3 has 13 residues. Trimming shortened V by 5 bases and J by 0 bases, and 7 bases separated the two germline ends. The CDR3 DNA follows: TGTGCCTGGTACAGGGCAACTAATGAAAAACTGTTTTTT. Its translation: CAWYRATNEKLFF.

The V gene is TRBV9, the J gene TRBJ1-6; 8 bases fit TRBD1. The length of the CDR3 is 16 residues. V was clipped by 0 bases and J by 3 bases; unmatched bases: 2. Germline CDR1 is SGDLS and CDR2 is YYNGEE. The CDR3 sequence is CASSVDTGGYNSPLHF. The CDR3 nucleotides read TGTGCCAGCAGCGTAGACACAGGGGGCTATAATTCACCCCTCCACTTT.

This chain connects TRBV23-1 to TRBJ2-7, with a weak D call TRBD2 (7 bases). TRBV23-1 is noted as an ORF with a role that remains uncertain. Trimming cost V 0 bases and J 6 bases, with 18 bases left between them. CDR3 size: 16 residues. CDR3: CASSQSFGLGGLEQYF. Here the CDR3 DNA reads TGCGCCAGCAGTCAATCCTTCGGACTCGGGGGGCTCGAGCAGTACTTC.

J is TRBJ1-2 and V is TRBV5-4; D gene uncertain. The length of the CDR3 is 15 residues. Trimming cost V 0 bases and J 4 bases, with 13 bases left between them. Germline assignment: CDR1 SGHNT and CDR2 YYREEE (reference sequence). In DNA form, the CDR3 reads TGTGCCAGCAGCTTGGGGCGGCAGGATTCCTATGGCTACACCTTC. It translates to CASSLGRQDSYGYTF.

The table lists this clone with a few counts. The chain has TRBV11-1 and TRBJ1-6; 8 nucleotides agree with TRBD1. The CDR3 contains 16 residues. J gave up 10 bases and V 4 bases, and 12 bases lay outside the gene matches. Germline loops: CDR1 SGHAT, CDR2 FQDESV (reference sequence). The CDR3 coding sequence is TGTGCCAGCAGCTCGCCCCAGGGGGCTGGTAACTCACCCCTCCACTTT. Protein: CASSSPQGAGNSPLHF.

CDR3 region: CASNSPENTEAFF. The CDR3 coding sequence is TGCGCCAGCAATTCCCCGGAGAACACTGAAGCTTTCTTT. The V gene is TRBV5-1, the J gene TRBJ1-1; no clear D gene. Germline CDR1 and CDR2: SGHRS and YFSETQ. V was cut by 6 bases and J by 1 base, with 10 bases left in between. CDR3 length equals 13 residues.

V usage is TRBV7-2 and J usage is TRBJ2-1, with no clear D. Germline CDR1 reads SGHTA; CDR2 reads FQGNSA. The CDR3 has 14 residues. The V gene lost 3 bases and the J gene lost 5 bases, with 11 bases spanning the gap. The CDR3 is CASSFFGQNNEQFF. In DNA form, the CDR3 reads TGTGCCAGCAGCTTTTTTGGCCAGAACAATGAGCAGTTCTTC.

The CDR3 spells CASSSPGEGYSPLHF. The DNA of the CDR3 is TGTGCCAGCAGTTCCCCGGGGGAGGGTTATTCACCCCTCCACTTT. The rearrangement joins TRBV28 to TRBJ1-6; a possible D gene is TRBD1 (5 bases). CDR1 is MDHEN, CDR2 SYDVKM, per germline. CDR3 size: 15 residues. V was shortened by 4 bases and J by 8 bases, with 15 bases between the two germline ends.

The rearrangement uses TRBV5-4 and TRBJ2-7; 8 positions agree with TRBD2. In germline, CDR1 is SGHNT, CDR2 YYREEE (reference sequence). The CDR3 has 15 residues. Trimming cost V 2 bases and J 2 bases; bases outside gene matches: 6. The CDR3 nucleotides read TGTGCCAGCAGCTTACGAGCGGGGGACCCCTACGAGCAGTACTTC. It codes for CASSLRAGDPYEQYF.

CDR3 DNA sequence: TGTGCCAGCAGCCTGGGAGGGGTGGCTGGGGAGCTGTTTTTT. Translated, it gives CASSLGGVAGELFF. The genes are TRBV9 and TRBJ2-2; TRBD2 aligns across 7 bases. From germline, CDR1 is SGDLS and CDR2 YYNGEE. J was trimmed by 8 bases and V by 4 bases; bases with no gene match: 8. CDR3 size: 14 residues.

The rearrangement uses TRBV5-1 and TRBJ1-1; D not resolved. Germline V CDR1 and CDR2: SGHRS, YFSETQ. The CDR3 runs to 14 residues. V lost 2 bases to trimming and J lost 1 base, with 9 bases between them. CDR3 in amino acids: CASSFNRGNTEAFF. The DNA for the CDR3 is TGCGCCAGCAGCTTTAACAGAGGGAACACTGAAGCTTTCTTT.

The chain's CDR3 is CASSKGLSNQPQHF. As DNA, the CDR3 is TGTGCCAGCAGTAAAGGGCTTAGCAATCAGCCCCAGCATTTT. The chain is built from TRBV2 and TRBJ1-5; no reliable D call. V was cut by 5 bases and J by 0 bases, with 8 bases left in between. Germline values: CDR1 SNHLY, CDR2 FYNNEI. The CDR3 has 14 amino acids.

The chain joins TRBV18 to TRBJ1-3; 8 bases match TRBD1. Per germline, CDR1 KGHSH and CDR2 LQKENI. Germline trimming cut 4 bases from V and 0 bases from J; bases unmatched to any gene: 8. The CDR3 consists of 17 residues. This chain's CDR3 is CASSRDRGIDSGNTIYF. The CDR3 nucleotides are TGTGCCAGCTCACGAGACAGGGGAATTGACTCTGGAAACACCATATATTTT.

The chain carries TRBV7-2 and TRBJ2-3; D call uncertain. Germline V CDR1 and CDR2: SGHTA, FQGNSA. Trimming pared 3 bases from V and 1 base from J, leaving 11 bases between. The CDR3 covers 15 residues. CDR3 sequence reads: CASSFRNSGTDTQYF. CDR3 DNA: TGTGCCAGCAGCTTTCGAAACTCGGGCACAGATACGCAGTATTTT.

The J gene is TRBJ2-7, the V gene TRBV5-1; D is tentatively TRBD1 or TRBD2 (5 bases each). The ends were cut back, 2 bases at V and 1 base at J, with 13 bases in the middle. The CDR3 is 15 residues long. Germline CDR1 and CDR2: SGHRS and YFSETQ. This chain's CDR3 is CASSLGTRASYEQYF. CDR3 sequence (DNA): TGCGCCAGCAGCTTAGGGACCCGGGCTTCCTACGAGCAGTACTTC.

The chain uses TRBV29-1 and TRBJ1-1; D unresolved. The CDR3 length is 12 residues. Trimming left V 4 bases short and J 1 base short, with 7 bases between. Germline V CDR1 and CDR2: SQVTM, ANQGSEA. The chain's CDR3 is CSVVKGNTEAFF. CDR3 nucleotide sequence: TGCAGCGTTGTGAAGGGGAACACTGAAGCTTTCTTT.

V and J are TRBV12-3 or TRBV12-4 and TRBJ1-2; D gene uncertain. V lost 6 bases to trimming and J lost 5 bases, with 13 bases between them. CDR3 length: 13 amino acids. CDR3 bases: TGTGCCAGCAGGCCTAGCACCCTTTATGGCTACACCTTC. Translation gives CASRPSTLYGYTF.

The V gene is TRBV21-1, the J gene TRBJ1-2. TRBV21-1 is a recognized pseudogene. CDR3 length equals 11 residues. The CDR3 sequence: CASSKRGSYTF. The CDR3 DNA follows: TGTGCCAGCAGCAAACGGGGAAGCTACACCTTC.

The chain couples TRBV6-5 to TRBJ2-5; TRBD2 is a possible D gene (5 bases). V lost 5 bases, J lost 5 bases, and 15 bases lay in between. Germline CDR1 and CDR2: MNHEY and SVGAGI. There are 14 residues in the CDR3. CDR3: CASSNQRGWETQYF. CDR3 sequence (DNA): TGTGCCAGCAGTAATCAACGGGGTTGGGAGACCCAGTACTTC.

CDR3 nucleotides: TGTGCCAGCAGCGTAGTAGGGACAGGGGGCCGCGGGACAGATACGCAGTATTTT. As protein: CASSVVGTGGRGTDTQYF. The V call is TRBV9, the J call TRBJ2-3; TRBD1 matches 12 bases. The germline V gene encodes CDR1 SGDLS and CDR2 YYNGEE. The CDR3 is made up of 18 amino acids. J gave up 3 bases and V 0 bases, and 8 bases lay outside the gene matches.